The 4 T cell receptor beta chains below come from one sample, sequenced in a study of beta chain features in type 1 diabetes. Every isolated RNA sample was fully reverse transcribed, so sequencing captured expressed TCRB transcripts. Only in-frame clones appear in the TCRdb table, and some are missing; sequencing was by immunoSEQ multiplex PCR. The data show about 700,000 clones, around an eighth seen once. Study-wide points: Moderately but significantly shorter TCRB CDR3s were found in Type 1 diabetes patients in all four CD4+ subsets.

These receptors have no known antigen. Sequenced: naive CD4+ T cells from blood. These receptors were obtained from a man younger than 35 with type 1 diabetes.

The rearrangement links TRBV15 to TRBJ1-4; TRBD1 agrees at 8 bases. Trimming at V came to 0 bases and at J to 2 bases, leaving 5 bases not matched to a gene. This CDR3 spans 17 amino acids. CDR1 and CDR2 from the germline V gene are LNHNV and YYDKDF (reference sequence). CDR3 DNA sequence: TGTGCCACCAGCAGAGATCGGCAGGGGGCCACTAATGAAAAACTGTTTTTT. Translated: CATSRDRQGATNEKLFF.

This clone was detected a few times. The chain recombines TRBV7-2 with TRBJ2-3; TRBD1 is a possible D gene (6 bases). This CDR3 has 14 amino acids. V gave up 5 bases and J gave up 2 bases, with 11 bases separating them. In germline, CDR1 is SGHTA, CDR2 FQGNSA. The CDR3 DNA reads as TGTGCCAGCAGCATGGGACACGACACAGATACGCAGTATTTT. It encodes CASSMGHDTDTQYF.

CDR3 loop: CAWMALGTYGYTF. The CDR3 nucleotides read TGTGCCTGGATGGCCCTGGGGACCTATGGCTACACCTTC. The rearrangement joins TRBV30 to TRBJ1-2; TRBD1 is a possible D gene (5 bases). The CDR3 extends over 13 amino acids. Per the germline V gene, CDR1 is GTSNPN and CDR2 is SVGIG (reference sequence). With 4 bases removed from V and 4 bases from J, the gap between germline ends came to 13 bases.

The chain uses TRBV13 and TRBJ1-2; 7 bases agree with TRBD1. The CDR3 has 15 residues. Trimming cost V 5 bases and J 4 bases; bases outside gene matches: 10. The V gene's germline CDR1 is PRHDT and CDR2 FYEKMQ (reference sequence). The CDR3 is CASSLRQGFGYGYTF. The CDR3 DNA is TGTGCCAGCAGCCTCAGACAGGGATTCGGCTATGGCTACACCTTC.